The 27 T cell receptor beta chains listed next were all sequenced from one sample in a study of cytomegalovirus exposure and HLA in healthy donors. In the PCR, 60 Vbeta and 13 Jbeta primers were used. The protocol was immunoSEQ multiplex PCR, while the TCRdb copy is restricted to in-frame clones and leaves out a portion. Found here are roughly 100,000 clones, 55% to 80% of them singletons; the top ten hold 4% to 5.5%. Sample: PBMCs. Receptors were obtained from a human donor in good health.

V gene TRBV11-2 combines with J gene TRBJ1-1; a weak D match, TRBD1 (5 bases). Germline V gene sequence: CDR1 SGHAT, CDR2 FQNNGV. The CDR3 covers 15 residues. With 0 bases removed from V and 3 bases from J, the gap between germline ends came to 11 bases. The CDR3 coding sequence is TGTGCCAGCAGCTTAGACCCAGGAGGGGACACTGAAGCTTTCTTT. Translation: CASSLDPGGDTEAFF.

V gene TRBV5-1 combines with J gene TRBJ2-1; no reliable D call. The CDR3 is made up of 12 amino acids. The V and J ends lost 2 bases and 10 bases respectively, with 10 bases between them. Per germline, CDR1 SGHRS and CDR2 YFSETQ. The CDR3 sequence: CASSFSDGEQFF. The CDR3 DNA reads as TGCGCCAGCAGCTTCAGCGACGGGGAGCAGTTCTTC.

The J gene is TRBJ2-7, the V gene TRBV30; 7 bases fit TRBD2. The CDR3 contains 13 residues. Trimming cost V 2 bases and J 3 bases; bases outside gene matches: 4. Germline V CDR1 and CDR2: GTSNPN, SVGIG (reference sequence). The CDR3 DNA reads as TGTGCCTGGAGTCGTGGGGGGGGCTACGAGCAGTACTTC. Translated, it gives CAWSRGGGYEQYF.

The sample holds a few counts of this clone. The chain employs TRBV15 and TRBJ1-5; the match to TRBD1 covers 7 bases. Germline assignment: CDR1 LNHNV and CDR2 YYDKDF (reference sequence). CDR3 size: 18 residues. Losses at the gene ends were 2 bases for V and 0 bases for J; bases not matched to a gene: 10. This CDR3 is CATSRPPQGVVSNQPQHF. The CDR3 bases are TGTGCCACCAGCAGACCCCCCCAGGGGGTAGTTAGCAATCAGCCCCAGCATTTT. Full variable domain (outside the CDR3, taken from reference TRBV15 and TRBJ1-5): DAMVIQNPRYQVTQFGKPVTLSCSQTLNHNVMYWYQQKSSQAPKLLFHYYDKDFNNEADTPDNFQSRRPNTSFCFLDIRSPGLGDTAMYLCATSRPPQGVVSNQPQHFGDGTRLSIL.

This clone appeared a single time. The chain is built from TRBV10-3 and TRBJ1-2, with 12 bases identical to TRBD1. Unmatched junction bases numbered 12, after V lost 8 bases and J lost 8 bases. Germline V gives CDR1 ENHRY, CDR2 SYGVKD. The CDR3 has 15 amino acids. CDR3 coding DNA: TGTGCCATCTATAACCCGGGACAGGGGGCGCGGGGCTACACCTTC. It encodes CAIYNPGQGARGYTF.

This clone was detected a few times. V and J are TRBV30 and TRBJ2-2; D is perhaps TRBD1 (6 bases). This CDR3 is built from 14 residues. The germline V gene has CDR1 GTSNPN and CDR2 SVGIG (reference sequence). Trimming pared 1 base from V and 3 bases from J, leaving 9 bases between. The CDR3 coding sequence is TGTGCCTGGAGTGGGGGGCAGGACACCGGGGAGCTGTTTTTT. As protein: CAWSGGQDTGELFF.

CDR3 DNA: TGCGCCAGCAGCCAATTAACTAGCGCGGGTGAGCAGTTCTTC. Protein sequence: CASSQLTSAGEQFF. The rearrangement joins TRBV4-1 to TRBJ2-1; 7 nucleotides align to TRBD2. J lost 9 bases, V lost 2 bases, and 7 bases had no gene match. In germline, CDR1 is MGHRA, CDR2 YSYEKL. This CDR3 comprises 14 residues.

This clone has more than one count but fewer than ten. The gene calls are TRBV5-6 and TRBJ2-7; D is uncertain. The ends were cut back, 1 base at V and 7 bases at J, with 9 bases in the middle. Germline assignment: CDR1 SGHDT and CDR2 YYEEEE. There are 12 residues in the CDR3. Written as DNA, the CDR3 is TGTGCCAGCAGCTTGTCCTTTGCGGAGCAGTACTTC. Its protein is CASSLSFAEQYF.

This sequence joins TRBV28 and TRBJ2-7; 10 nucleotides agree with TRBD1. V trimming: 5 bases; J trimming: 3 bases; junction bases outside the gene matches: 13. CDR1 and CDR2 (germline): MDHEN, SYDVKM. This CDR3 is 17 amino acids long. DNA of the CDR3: TGTGCCAGCAGTCTGCCCACCCTGCGGGACAGGGGCTACGAGCAGTACTTC. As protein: CASSLPTLRDRGYEQYF.

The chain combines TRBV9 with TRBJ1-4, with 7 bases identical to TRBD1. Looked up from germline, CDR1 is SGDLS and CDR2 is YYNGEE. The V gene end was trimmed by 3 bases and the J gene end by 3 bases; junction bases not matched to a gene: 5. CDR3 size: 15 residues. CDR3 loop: CASSARQGPNEKLFF. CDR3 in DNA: TGTGCCAGCAGCGCCCGACAGGGCCCTAATGAAAAACTGTTTTTT.

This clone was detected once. The CDR3 protein is CASSVGSGAYNEQFF. The CDR3, as DNA: TGTGCCAGCAGCGTAGGAAGCGGGGCCTACAATGAGCAGTTCTTC. The V gene is TRBV9, the J gene TRBJ2-1, with 7 bases matching TRBD2. V lost 0 bases, J lost 2 bases, and 2 bases stayed unmatched. The CDR3 totals 15 residues. Germline V gene data show CDR1 as SGDLS and CDR2 as YYNGEE.

DNA of the CDR3: TGTGCCAGCAGACCAAACTTGAACACAGATACGCAGTATTTT. It is translated as CASRPNLNTDTQYF. The chain joins TRBV25-1 to TRBJ2-3; D remains ambiguous. Trimming pared 6 bases from V and 2 bases from J, leaving 12 bases between. Germline assignment: CDR1 MGHDK and CDR2 SYGVNS. The CDR3 has 14 amino acids.

Here the CDR3 reads CASSQALQGLSYGYTF. The CDR3 coding sequence is TGCGCCAGCAGCCAAGCATTACAGGGTCTAAGCTATGGCTACACCTTC. This rearrangement joins TRBV4-1 to TRBJ1-2, with D perhaps TRBD1 (6 bases). V shed 1 base and J shed 4 bases, with 16 bases lying between them. This CDR3 is built from 16 residues. CDR1 is MGHRA and CDR2 is YSYEKL in the germline V gene.

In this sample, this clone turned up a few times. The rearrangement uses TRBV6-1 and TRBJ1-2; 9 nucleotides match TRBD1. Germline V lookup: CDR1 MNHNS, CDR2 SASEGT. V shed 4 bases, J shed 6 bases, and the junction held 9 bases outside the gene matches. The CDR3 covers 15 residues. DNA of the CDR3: TGTGCCAGCAGTGTTACCGGGACAGGGAGGAATGGCTACACCTTC. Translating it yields CASSVTGTGRNGYTF.

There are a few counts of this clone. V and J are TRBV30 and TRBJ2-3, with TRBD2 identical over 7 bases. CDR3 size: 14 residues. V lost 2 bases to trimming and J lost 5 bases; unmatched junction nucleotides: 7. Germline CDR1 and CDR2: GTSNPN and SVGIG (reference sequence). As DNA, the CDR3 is TGTGCCTGGAGTTGGGGCGGGAGTGGAGATACGCAGTATTTT. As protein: CAWSWGGSGDTQYF.

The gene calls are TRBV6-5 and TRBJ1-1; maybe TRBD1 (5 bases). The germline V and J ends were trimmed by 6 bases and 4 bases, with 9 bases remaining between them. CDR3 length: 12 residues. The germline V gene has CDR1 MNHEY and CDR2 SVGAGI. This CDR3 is CASRGGGTEAFF. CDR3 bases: TGTGCCAGCAGGGGGGGAGGCACTGAAGCTTTCTTT.

CDR3 DNA sequence: TGTGCCAGCAGCTTAGAACTAGCGGGACGAGATGAGCAGTTCTTC. Its translation: CASSLELAGRDEQFF. V and J are TRBV11-2 and TRBJ2-1; 10 bases fit TRBD2. The V segment lost 0 bases and the J segment 8 bases; nucleotides outside the gene matches: 4. CDR1 and CDR2 from the germline V gene are SGHAT and FQNNGV. This CDR3 contains 15 residues.

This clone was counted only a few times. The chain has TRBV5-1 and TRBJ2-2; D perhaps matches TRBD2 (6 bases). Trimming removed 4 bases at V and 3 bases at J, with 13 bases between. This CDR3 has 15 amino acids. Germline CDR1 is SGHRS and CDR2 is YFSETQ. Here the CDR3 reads CASSRRGGDTGELFF. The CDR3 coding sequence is TGCGCCAGCAGCCGGAGGGGTGGGGACACCGGGGAGCTGTTTTTT.

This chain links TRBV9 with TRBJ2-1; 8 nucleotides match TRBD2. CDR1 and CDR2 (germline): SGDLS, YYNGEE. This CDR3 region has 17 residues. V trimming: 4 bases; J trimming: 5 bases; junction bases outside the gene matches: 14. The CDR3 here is CASSPRTSFGRDNEQFF. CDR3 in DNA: TGTGCCAGCAGCCCCCGGACTAGCTTCGGTCGGGACAATGAGCAGTTCTTC.

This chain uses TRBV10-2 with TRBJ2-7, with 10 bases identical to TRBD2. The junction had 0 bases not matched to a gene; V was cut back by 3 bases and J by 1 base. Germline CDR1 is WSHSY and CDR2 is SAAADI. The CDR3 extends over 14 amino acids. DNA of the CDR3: TGCGCCAGCAGTGATAGCGGGAGGTCCTACGAGCAGTACTTC. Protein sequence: CASSDSGRSYEQYF.

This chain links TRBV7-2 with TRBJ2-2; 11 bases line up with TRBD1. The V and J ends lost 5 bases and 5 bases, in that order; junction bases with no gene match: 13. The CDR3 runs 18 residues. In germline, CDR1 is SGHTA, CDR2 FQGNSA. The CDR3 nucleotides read TGTGCCAGCAGCCACTATGGACAGGGGGCGACAGAAACCGGGGAGCTGTTTTTT. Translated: CASSHYGQGATETGELFF.

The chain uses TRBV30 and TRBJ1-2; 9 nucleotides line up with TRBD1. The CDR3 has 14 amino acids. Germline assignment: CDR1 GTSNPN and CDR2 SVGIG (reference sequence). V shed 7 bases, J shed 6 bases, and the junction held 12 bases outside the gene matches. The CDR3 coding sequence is TGTGCCTCTTATTCCGGGACAGGGACGGATGGCTACACCTTC. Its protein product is CASYSGTGTDGYTF.

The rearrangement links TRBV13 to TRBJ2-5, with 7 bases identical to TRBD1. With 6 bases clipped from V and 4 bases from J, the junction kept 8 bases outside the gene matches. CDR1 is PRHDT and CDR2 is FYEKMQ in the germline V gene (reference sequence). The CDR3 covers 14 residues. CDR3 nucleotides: TGTGCCAGCAGATCCAAAGACAGGGTAGAGACCCAGTACTTC. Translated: CASRSKDRVETQYF.

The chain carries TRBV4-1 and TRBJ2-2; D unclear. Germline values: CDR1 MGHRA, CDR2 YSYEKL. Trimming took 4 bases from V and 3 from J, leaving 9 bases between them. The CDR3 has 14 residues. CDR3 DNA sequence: TGCGCCAGCAGCCGTACCCGGGACACCGGGGAGCTGTTTTTT. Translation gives CASSRTRDTGELFF.

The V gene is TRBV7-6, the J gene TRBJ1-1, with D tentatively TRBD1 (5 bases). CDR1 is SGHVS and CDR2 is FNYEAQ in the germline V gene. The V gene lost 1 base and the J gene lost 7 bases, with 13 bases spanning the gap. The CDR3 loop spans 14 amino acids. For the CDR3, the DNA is TGTGCCAGCAGCTTAGACGGGTGGGGCGGTGAAGCTTTCTTT. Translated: CASSLDGWGGEAFF.

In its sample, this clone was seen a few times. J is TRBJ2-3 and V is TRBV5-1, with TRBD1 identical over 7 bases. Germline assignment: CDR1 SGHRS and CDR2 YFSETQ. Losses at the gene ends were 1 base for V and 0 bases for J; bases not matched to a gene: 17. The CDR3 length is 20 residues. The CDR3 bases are TGCGCCAGCAGCTTGTTCGGGCGACAGGGACGGAGATCTAGCACAGATACGCAGTATTTT. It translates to CASSLFGRQGRRSSTDTQYF.

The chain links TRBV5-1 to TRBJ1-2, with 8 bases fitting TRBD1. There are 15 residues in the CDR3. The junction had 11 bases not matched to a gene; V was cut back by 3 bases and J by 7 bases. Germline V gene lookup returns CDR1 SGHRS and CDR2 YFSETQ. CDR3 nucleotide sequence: TGCGCCAGCAGCTCGGTAACCCGGGACAGGCGTGGCTACACCTTC. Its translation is CASSSVTRDRRGYTF.